Shown below are 32 T cell receptor beta chains from a single sample sequenced in a study of blood T cell repertoires in COVID-19. The repertoire was sequenced with immunoSEQ multiplex PCR; TCRdb's copy has only in-frame clones and lacks some. Of roughly 150,000 clones in the sample, approximately 88% were seen once. The specimen sequenced was peripheral blood. These receptors all come from a human donor in a cohort sampled during active COVID-19.

This clone was recorded a few times. V usage is TRBV4-2 and J usage is TRBJ2-7, with D unclear. Germline V gene data show CDR1 as LGHNA and CDR2 as YNFKEQ. Trimming took off 1 base at V and 0 bases at J, with 10 bases between the two ends. CDR3 size: 15 residues. In DNA form, the CDR3 reads TGTGCCAGCAGCCAAGGGCGCGGTAGCTCCTACGAGCAGTACTTC. Translating gives CASSQGRGSSYEQYF.

The chain combines TRBV30 with TRBJ2-7, with D tentatively TRBD1 (5 bases). The CDR3 is 15 residues long. V lost 0 bases and J lost 3, with 15 bases in between. From germline, CDR1 is GTSNPN and CDR2 SVGIG (reference sequence). Here the CDR3 reads CAWSVKGEWFYEQYF. The CDR3, as DNA: TGTGCCTGGAGTGTAAAAGGGGAATGGTTCTACGAGCAGTACTTC.

CDR3 in DNA: TGTGCCAGCAGTCTCCGCACCCTCCGGGACAGGGACTATGGCTACACCTTC. Translation gives CASSLRTLRDRDYGYTF. The chain has TRBV28 and TRBJ1-2; 9 nucleotides match TRBD1. The germline gives CDR1 MDHEN, CDR2 SYDVKM. The CDR3 is made up of 17 amino acids. V shed 5 bases, J shed 3 bases, and the junction held 13 bases outside the gene matches.

The chain is built from TRBV28 and TRBJ1-1; D perhaps matches TRBD1 (6 bases). The ends were cut back, 6 bases at V and 5 bases at J, with 7 bases in the middle. The CDR3 is 11 residues long. Germline-derived CDR1 and CDR2 are MDHEN and SYDVKM. This chain's CDR3 is CASSTGTEAFF. The CDR3 nucleotides are TGTGCCAGCAGCACAGGGACTGAAGCTTTCTTT.

The DNA for the CDR3 is TGTGCCAGCAGTTTGCGGACAGGGAATGAAAAACTGTTTTTT. Its protein product is CASSLRTGNEKLFF. The chain carries TRBV28 and TRBJ1-4, with TRBD1 identical over 8 bases. CDR1 is MDHEN, CDR2 SYDVKM, per germline. The CDR3 covers 14 residues. With V trimmed by 3 bases and J by 5 bases, 2 bases remained unmatched.

V gene TRBV27 combines with J gene TRBJ1-2; no definite D call. The CDR3 is made up of 13 amino acids. V was shortened by 6 bases and J by 5 bases, with 13 bases between the two germline ends. Per germline, CDR1 MNHEY and CDR2 SMNVEV (reference sequence). CDR3 nucleotides: TGTGCCAGCAGCCCCCGGACTGAGTATGGCTACACCTTC. It yields the protein CASSPRTEYGYTF.

V usage is TRBV15 and J usage is TRBJ2-3, with TRBD1 matching over 8 bases. The length of the CDR3 is 15 residues. Unmatched junction bases numbered 6, after V lost 1 base and J lost 6 bases. Germline V gives CDR1 LNHNV, CDR2 YYDKDF (reference sequence). The CDR3 coding sequence is TGTGCCACCAGCAGAGCAGGGGGCCACTTGGATACGCAGTATTTT. Translation gives CATSRAGGHLDTQYF.

The genes are TRBV3-1 (or the pseudogene TRBV3-2) and TRBJ2-5, with TRBD2 matching over 10 bases. This CDR3 is 16 amino acids long. V dropped 0 bases and J dropped 4; count of bases not matched to a gene: 5. CDR1 is LGHDT, CDR2 YNNKEL, per germline (reference sequence). The CDR3 nucleotides are TGTGCCAGCAGCCAAGATCCTAGCGGGGGCAGAGAGACCCAGTACTTC. Translating gives CASSQDPSGGRETQYF.

This chain links TRBV5-4 with TRBJ2-1, with 13 bases lining up with TRBD2. V dropped 0 bases and J dropped 7; count of bases not matched to a gene: 7. CDR3 length: 17 amino acids. Germline lookup yields CDR1 SGHNT and CDR2 YYREEE (reference sequence). The CDR3 loop is CASSLVPGTSGTNEQFF. The DNA of the CDR3 is TGTGCCAGCAGCTTGGTGCCAGGGACTAGCGGGACGAATGAGCAGTTCTTC.

V usage is TRBV27 and J usage is TRBJ2-2; TRBD1 aligns across 8 bases. Trimming cost V 5 bases and J 3 bases; bases outside gene matches: 5. Germline V CDR1 and CDR2: MNHEY, SMNVEV (reference sequence). The CDR3 is 15 amino acids. The CDR3 DNA follows: TGTGCCAGCAGTAGGACAGGGTGGTACACCGGGGAGCTGTTTTTT. Its protein is CASSRTGWYTGELFF.

The chain couples TRBV28 to TRBJ2-1; 11 nucleotides match TRBD2. Germline trimming cut 3 bases from V and 0 bases from J; bases unmatched to any gene: 13. This CDR3 comprises 20 residues. Germline loops: CDR1 MDHEN, CDR2 SYDVKM. As DNA, the CDR3 is TGTGCCAGCAGTTTGATGGGTCGGCTAGCGGGGGGAAGCTCCTACAATGAGCAGTTCTTC. Residues: CASSLMGRLAGGSSYNEQFF. The full variable domain, its missing parts supplied by reference TRBV28 and TRBJ2-1, is DVKVTQSSRYLVKRTGEKVFLECVQDMDHENMFWYRQDPGLGLRLIYFSYDVKMKEKGDIPEGYSVSREKKERFSLILESASTNQTSMYLCASSLMGRLAGGSSYNEQFFGPGTRLTVL.

This chain joins TRBV7-2 and TRBJ1-2, with 10 bases lining up with TRBD1. V lost 2 bases to trimming and J lost 7 bases; unmatched junction nucleotides: 7. Germline V gene data show CDR1 as SGHTA and CDR2 as FQGNSA. CDR3 length: 15 amino acids. The CDR3 sequence is CASSLSGQGVLGYTF. The CDR3 DNA is TGTGCCAGCAGCTTATCTGGACAGGGGGTTCTTGGCTACACCTTC.

The J gene is TRBJ2-1, the V gene TRBV19; possibly TRBD2 for D (5 bases). Germline values: CDR1 LNHDA, CDR2 SQIVND (reference sequence). The V and J ends lost 1 base and 7 bases respectively, with 11 bases between them. This CDR3 spans 14 amino acids. This CDR3 reads CASSIAGTGNEQFF. As DNA, the CDR3 is TGTGCCAGTAGTATAGCGGGCACGGGGAATGAGCAGTTCTTC.

This clone came up once. The chain has TRBV5-8 and TRBJ1-3; D ambiguous. CDR3 size: 13 residues. The germline CDR1 and CDR2 sequences are SGHTS and YDEGEE. Trimming shortened V by 4 bases and J by 3 bases, and 8 bases separated the two germline ends. The CDR3 DNA reads as TGTGCCAGCAGCCAGACACTTGGAAACACCATATATTTT. Its protein is CASSQTLGNTIYF.

V is TRBV6-5 and J is TRBJ2-3; TRBD2 is a possible D gene (6 bases). The CDR3 covers 15 residues. Trimming left V 5 bases short and J 3 bases short, with 15 bases between. CDR1 is MNHEY, CDR2 SVGAGI, per germline. The DNA for the CDR3 is TGTGCCAGCAGTCCTACTAGCTCCCTTACAGATACGCAGTATTTT. Protein sequence: CASSPTSSLTDTQYF.

Details on this clone: A much larger clonotype is one base distant, so this may be a read error. The identical CDR3 is also encoded by other nucleotide sequences in the sample. This chain uses TRBV7-2 with TRBJ2-7; no definite D call. Deletions cut 2 bases from V and 3 bases from J, with 8 bases between. The CDR3 loop spans 13 amino acids. Germline values: CDR1 SGHTA, CDR2 FQGNSA. CDR3 sequence reads: CASSLNRVYEQYF. CDR3 DNA sequence: TGTGCCAGCAGCTTAAACAGAGTCTACGAGCAGTACTTC.

The chain combines TRBV7-8 with TRBJ1-4; unclear D gene. In germline, CDR1 is SGHVS, CDR2 FQNEAQ. V shed 5 bases and J shed 5 bases, with 18 bases lying between them. The CDR3 is 16 amino acids. Here the CDR3 reads CASSLAVGVLNEKLFF. In DNA, the CDR3 is TGTGCCAGCAGCCTTGCCGTCGGGGTCCTCAATGAAAAACTGTTTTTT.

The chain carries TRBV7-9 and TRBJ2-2; 7 nucleotides match TRBD1. J lost 4 bases, V lost 4 bases, and 9 bases had no gene match. The germline CDR1 and CDR2 sequences are SEHNR and FQNEAQ (reference sequence). This CDR3 is built from 16 residues. The CDR3 coding sequence is TGTGCCAGCAGCTACCAAGGGGGCTTGGGCACCGGGGAGCTGTTTTTT. This translates into CASSYQGGLGTGELFF.

V is TRBV28 and J is TRBJ2-7; possible D gene TRBD1, 6 bases. Germline loops: CDR1 MDHEN, CDR2 SYDVKM. The CDR3 consists of 15 residues. The germline V and J ends were trimmed by 2 bases and 2 bases, with 13 bases remaining between them. CDR3: CASSLGQGMTYEQYF. The CDR3 DNA is TGTGCCAGCAGTTTAGGGCAGGGGATGACCTACGAGCAGTACTTC.

The chain has TRBV7-2 and TRBJ1-3, with a weak D call TRBD1 (5 bases). This CDR3 has 15 residues. With 2 bases removed from V and 0 bases from J, the gap between germline ends came to 8 bases. From germline, CDR1 is SGHTA and CDR2 FQGNSA. This CDR3 reads CASSLTGVSGNTIYF. In DNA, the CDR3 is TGTGCCAGCAGCTTAACGGGGGTCTCTGGAAACACCATATATTTT. The full variable domain, with the rest looked up from reference TRBV7-2 and TRBJ1-3, is GAGVSQSPSNKVTEKGKDVELRCDPISGHTALYWYRQSLGQGLEFLIYFQGNSAPDKSGLPSDRFSAERTGGSVSTLTIQRTQQEDSAVYLCASSLTGVSGNTIYFGEGSWLTVV.

The sample holds a few counts of this clone. The chain recombines TRBV4-1 with TRBJ1-1; D is unresolved. V lost 2 bases to trimming and J lost 1 base, with 11 bases between them. Per the germline V gene, CDR1 is MGHRA and CDR2 is YSYEKL. This CDR3 is built from 15 residues. The chain's CDR3 is CASSQYERANTEAFF. The CDR3 DNA follows: TGCGCCAGCAGCCAATATGAGCGGGCGAACACTGAAGCTTTCTTT.

The V and J genes are TRBV6-5 and TRBJ1-1; possible D gene TRBD1, 5 bases. The CDR3 length is 14 residues. V was pared by 8 bases and J by 6 bases, with 19 bases between. Germline CDR1 and CDR2: MNHEY and SVGAGI. The CDR3, as DNA: TGTGCCAGCGCAGTTAAGGGGAGGAGCGCTGAAGCTTTCTTT. This sequence encodes CASAVKGRSAEAFF.

The CDR3 loop is CASSLVGVERGPYNEQFF. The CDR3 nucleotides read TGTGCCAGCAGCTTAGTAGGGGTGGAGCGGGGGCCGTACAATGAGCAGTTCTTC. The rearrangement links TRBV7-8 to TRBJ2-1, with TRBD2 identical over 8 bases. The CDR3 contains 18 residues. V lost 1 base to trimming and J lost 4 bases; unmatched junction nucleotides: 12. The V gene's germline CDR1 is SGHVS and CDR2 FQNEAQ.

This clone has more than one count but fewer than ten. The chain combines TRBV19 with TRBJ2-2; TRBD2 aligns across 9 bases. The CDR3 is made up of 14 amino acids. The trim removed 6 bases at V and 5 bases at J, leaving 4 bases unmatched. Germline CDR1 LNHDA, CDR2 SQIVND (reference sequence). The CDR3 sequence: CASSPGLATGELFF. CDR3 DNA: TGTGCCAGTAGCCCCGGACTAGCGACCGGGGAGCTGTTTTTT.

The J gene is TRBJ1-2, the V gene TRBV3-1 (or the pseudogene TRBV3-2), with 8 bases matching TRBD1. V gave up 2 bases and J gave up 8 bases; unmatched junction bases: 7. The CDR3 contains 14 residues. The V gene's germline CDR1 is LGHDT and CDR2 YNNKEL (reference sequence). This chain's CDR3 is CASSQTDREGGYTF. The DNA of the CDR3 is TGTGCCAGCAGCCAAACGGACAGGGAGGGCGGCTACACCTTC.

V is TRBV5-4 and J is TRBJ2-7; possible D gene TRBD1, 6 bases. V was trimmed by 9 bases and J by 3 bases, leaving 10 bases between them. The CDR3 consists of 11 residues. Germline V CDR1 and CDR2: SGHNT, YYREEE (reference sequence). The CDR3 nucleotides are TGTGCCACCTGGGACAACTACGAGCAGTACTTC. Its translation: CATWDNYEQYF.

This sequence joins TRBV27 and TRBJ1-3, with 12 positions matching TRBD1. The CDR3 totals 17 residues. CDR1 and CDR2 (germline): MNHEY, SMNVEV (reference sequence). V lost 0 bases and J lost 8; bases outside the gene matches: 8. DNA for the CDR3: TGTGCCAGCAGTTTATCCAAACCGGGACAGGGGGCGGACACCATATATTTT. Translating gives CASSLSKPGQGADTIYF.

J is TRBJ1-2 and V is TRBV7-8; TRBD1 agrees at 7 bases. V dropped 5 bases and J dropped 2; count of bases not matched to a gene: 8. CDR1 SGHVS and CDR2 FQNEAQ come from the germline V gene. The CDR3 runs 15 residues. The CDR3 DNA sequence: TGTGCCAGCAGCCCCCGGACAGGAGTAAACTATGGCTACACCTTC. Protein product: CASSPRTGVNYGYTF.

This clone showed up many times. Other nucleotide sequences in the sample specify the same CDR3. The chain recombines TRBV12-3 or TRBV12-4 with TRBJ1-2; D unresolved. V was trimmed by 1 base and J by 4 bases, leaving 7 bases between them. There are 13 residues in the CDR3. For the CDR3, the DNA is TGTGCCAGCAGTTTAGGGCAGTTCTATGGCTACACCTTC. It codes for CASSLGQFYGYTF.

This clone was seen only a few times. The V gene is TRBV9, the J gene TRBJ2-1, with a tentative D call TRBD2 (5 bases). The V gene lost 4 bases and the J gene lost 0 bases, with 14 bases spanning the gap. Germline V gene data show CDR1 as SGDLS and CDR2 as YYNGEE. The CDR3 runs 16 residues. The CDR3 region is CASSNSGSSSYNEQFF. The CDR3, as DNA: TGTGCCAGCAGCAACAGCGGCTCAAGCTCCTACAATGAGCAGTTCTTC.

The chain employs TRBV7-7 and TRBJ2-5; TRBD1 matches at 9 bases. Germline-derived CDR1 and CDR2 are SSHAT and FNYEAQ (reference sequence). There are 14 residues in the CDR3. V was clipped by 4 bases and J by 4 bases; unmatched bases: 4. The CDR3 sequence is CASSSDRGGETQYF. CDR3 coding DNA: TGTGCCAGCAGCTCGGACAGGGGAGGAGAGACCCAGTACTTC.

The chain employs TRBV11-2 and TRBJ2-7, with D perhaps matching TRBD2 (7 bases). The CDR3 is 16 amino acids. Between the trimmed V and J ends, which lost 5 bases and 2 bases, there was a span of 19 bases. Germline V gene data show CDR1 as SGHAT and CDR2 as FQNNGV. CDR3 loop: CASSPKGGDRTYEQYF. As DNA, the CDR3 is TGTGCCAGCAGCCCCAAAGGGGGGGACCGAACCTACGAGCAGTACTTC. Using reference TRBV11-2 and TRBJ2-7 for the parts outside the CDR3, the full variable domain is EAGVAQSPRYKIIEKRQSVAFWCNPISGHATLYWYQQILGQGPKLLIQFQNNGVVDDSQLPKDRFSAERLKGVDSTLKIQPAKLEDSAVYLCASSPKGGDRTYEQYFGPGTRLTVT.